This T cell receptor beta chain is drawn from a study of OX40 agonist ivuxolimab in advanced cancers. Broader study findings: On average, a greater number of expanded clones characterised CD8+ T cells relative to CD4+. Also present in some nonresponders was a low level of normalized T-cell clonal expansion.

The data were produced by immunoSEQ multiplex PCR, yet TCRdb's version contains in-frame clones alone and is incomplete. Among about 70,000 clones, around 85% were seen once, and the ten largest hold roughly 6.1%. Comments on this clone: Its target is unknown.

The input for sequencing was CD4+ or CD8+ T cells sorted from blood, taken in a trial of the OX40 agonist ivuxolimab. This clonotype originated in an adult with an advanced solid tumor such as melanoma, head and neck, liver or kidney cancer.

CDR3 nucleotide sequence: TGTGCCAGCAGTTTGCCGGGTCTCAGGGGGGAGACCCAGTACTTC. This translates into CASSLPGLRGETQYF. The chain is built from TRBV28 and TRBJ2-5; TRBD1 aligns across 7 bases. J lost 5 bases, V lost 3 bases, and 9 bases had no gene match. From germline, CDR1 is MDHEN and CDR2 SYDVKM. The CDR3 loop spans 15 amino acids.